Described below is a single TCR beta chain sequence and its context. Its matching antigen is unknown. These data originate in a study of cytomegalovirus exposure and HLA in healthy donors. Study conclusions and caveats: For TCR beta chains, V- and J-gene trimming was later linked to a missense DCLRE1C variant. Analyses of presence/absence relied on an assumption of roughly uniform sequencing depth across donors. In vitro work confirmed that three CMV-associated chains recognize CMV antigens.

It was with 60 Vbeta and 13 Jbeta primers that the PCR ran. Assay used: immunoSEQ multiplex PCR; TCRdb lists only in-frame clones, some missing. This table holds some 190,000 clones, roughly 76% found once. The V and J ends lost 3 bases and 10 bases respectively, with 22 bases between them. The CDR3 has 16 residues. CDR1 is LNHDA and CDR2 is SQIVND in the germline V gene (reference sequence). The receptor's source is a woman in her 30s in good health and CMV-seropositive. This chain joins TRBV19 and TRBJ2-1, with a tentative D call TRBD1 (6 bases). The source material was PBMCs. This CDR3 is CASSIRAREQGREQFF. The CDR3 coding sequence is TGTGCCAGTAGTATTAGGGCGAGAGAACAGGGCCGAGAGCAGTTCTTC.